One sample yielded the 14 T cell receptor beta chains listed below, sequenced in a study of STAT3 mutations in large granular lymphocyte leukemia. The study, taken as a whole, reports: In T-cell large granular lymphocyte leukemia, about half of patients showed multiple immunodominant subclonotypes.

Antigens for these TCRs are unknown. TCRdb's table, derived via immunoSEQ multiplex PCR, lists solely in-frame clones and lacks some. The table has some 5,400 clones, 85% to 95% seen once. What was sequenced was peripheral blood mononuclear cells. Every receptor here comes from a man between 60 and 75 years old with T-cell large granular lymphocyte leukemia. Some clones in this sample may be carry-over from other donors' samples.

CDR3 in amino acids: CASSLGVVDEKLFF. The DNA of the CDR3 is TGTGCCAGCAGCTTAGGGGTGGTAGATGAAAAACTGTTTTTT. J is TRBJ1-4 and V is TRBV7-9; D is uncertain. CDR1 is SEHNR and CDR2 is FQNEAQ in the germline V gene (reference sequence). The CDR3 is 14 residues long. The V end lost 1 base, the J end lost 6 bases, and 9 bases lay between the germline ends.

V gene TRBV19 combines with J gene TRBJ1-5; weak D call: TRBD1 (5 bases). The germline V gene has CDR1 LNHDA and CDR2 SQIVND (reference sequence). CDR3 length: 16 residues. V shed 1 base and J shed 4 bases, with 14 bases lying between them. CDR3 sequence: CASSIGAGTPNQPQHF. The CDR3 DNA is TGTGCCAGTAGTATAGGGGCCGGGACGCCGAATCAGCCCCAGCATTTT.

This sequence joins TRBV7-2 and TRBJ2-7; D call uncertain. Trimming took off 5 bases at V and 0 bases at J, with 14 bases between the two ends. Germline CDR1 SGHTA, CDR2 FQGNSA. CDR3 length: 15 residues. The CDR3 bases are TGTGCCAGCAGCCTTTCTCGCTGGAGCTCCTACGAGCAGTACTTC. Amino acids: CASSLSRWSSYEQYF.

This sequence joins TRBV4-2 and TRBJ1-1; D unresolved. This CDR3 is 11 amino acids long. Between the trimmed V and J ends, which lost 4 bases and 9 bases, there was a span of 9 bases. Looked up from germline, CDR1 is LGHNA and CDR2 is YNFKEQ. In DNA form, the CDR3 reads TGTGCCAGCAGCCCTGGGATGCAAGCTTTCTTT. It is translated as CASSPGMQAFF.

CDR3 in amino acids: CASSQVASGSYEQYF. In nucleotides, the CDR3 is TGTGCCAGCAGCCAAGTCGCGAGCGGGAGCTACGAGCAGTACTTC. This sequence joins TRBV4-2 and TRBJ2-7; TRBD2 agrees at 8 bases. The CDR3 extends over 15 amino acids. V was pared by 1 base and J by 3 bases, with 5 bases of the junction left unmatched. CDR1 is LGHNA, CDR2 YNFKEQ, per germline.

The chain is built from TRBV25-1 and TRBJ1-5; no definite D call. CDR1 is MGHDK, CDR2 SYGVNS, per germline. This CDR3 region has 13 residues. V shed 2 bases and J shed 4 bases, with 6 bases lying between them. The CDR3 sequence is CASSETSNQPQHF. The CDR3 bases are TGTGCCAGCAGTGAAACCTCTAATCAGCCCCAGCATTTT.

The V call is TRBV6-6, the J call TRBJ1-1, with D uncertain. With 10 bases removed from V and 1 base from J, the gap between germline ends came to 13 bases. Per the germline V gene, CDR1 is MNHNY and CDR2 is SVGAGI (reference sequence). The CDR3 consists of 13 residues. Written as DNA, the CDR3 is TGTGCCACTTACGACTCCCCGAACACTGAAGCTTTCTTT. Its protein is CATYDSPNTEAFF.

The chain couples TRBV25-1 to TRBJ1-2; TRBD1 might be the D (5 bases). This CDR3 comprises 13 residues. Trimming shortened V by 2 bases and J by 13 bases, and 17 bases separated the two germline ends. Germline CDR1 reads MGHDK; CDR2 reads SYGVNS. The DNA for the CDR3 is TGTGCCAGCAGTGAACGAGCACAGGCTATGTGCACCTTC. It specifies CASSERAQAMCTF.

This clone was observed once. The rearrangement uses TRBV29-1 and TRBJ2-1; 7 bases are a match to TRBD1. V trimming: 6 bases; J trimming: 4 bases; junction bases outside the gene matches: 6. Germline loops: CDR1 SQVTM, CDR2 ANQGSEA. CDR3 size: 13 residues. The CDR3 protein is CSVGTVGYNEQFF. The CDR3 DNA reads TGCAGCGTCGGGACAGTCGGGTACAATGAGCAGTTCTTC.

This clone was counted once. The chain carries TRBV10-3 and TRBJ1-2; no clear D gene. The CDR3 contains 13 residues. Trimming pared 4 bases from V and 4 bases from J, leaving 10 bases between. In germline, CDR1 is ENHRY, CDR2 SYGVKD. The CDR3 DNA is TGTGCCATCAGTGTCGAGGGTGCCTATGGCTACACCTTC. This gives the protein CAISVEGAYGYTF.

The chain joins TRBV7-8 to TRBJ2-7; weak D call: TRBD1 (5 bases). This CDR3 spans 15 amino acids. Germline CDR1 reads SGHVS; CDR2 reads FQNEAQ. Trimming left V 2 bases short and J 2 bases short, with 13 bases between. The CDR3 region is CASSLQGSSPYEQYF. The CDR3 DNA reads TGTGCCAGCAGCTTACAGGGCTCATCACCCTACGAGCAGTACTTC.

The chain has TRBV4-1 and TRBJ2-1; 9 bases match TRBD2. This CDR3 has 15 residues. The V gene's germline CDR1 is MGHRA and CDR2 YSYEKL. Trimming took 1 base from V and 7 from J; bases not matched to a gene: 5. CDR3 loop: CASSQVGLAGNEQFF. CDR3 bases: TGCGCCAGCAGCCAAGTGGGACTAGCCGGGAATGAGCAGTTCTTC.

V and J are TRBV5-1 and TRBJ2-7; 12 bases line up with TRBD2. The germline V gene encodes CDR1 SGHRS and CDR2 YFSETQ. The CDR3 is made up of 15 amino acids. V gave up 0 bases and J gave up 3 bases; unmatched junction bases: 1. For the CDR3, the DNA is TGCGCCAGCAGCTTGGGGACTAGCGGGATCTACGAGCAGTACTTC. It specifies CASSLGTSGIYEQYF.

The chain couples TRBV28 to TRBJ2-7; 9 bases agree with TRBD2. J lost 1 base, V lost 7 bases, and 8 bases had no gene match. CDR3 length: 15 residues. Germline V gene lookup returns CDR1 MDHEN and CDR2 SYDVKM. CDR3 bases: TGTGCCAGCAAATTCCTAGCGGGACATTCCTACGAGCAGTACTTC. It yields the protein CASKFLAGHSYEQYF.